The rows below give T cell receptor beta chains drawn from one sample of a study of T cells in Graves' hyperthyroidism and ophthalmopathy. TCRdb analysed the multiplex PCR reads with MiXCR anew, one entry per CDR3 protein. Of roughly 500,000 distinct CDR3 sequences listed, under 60% are singletons. The sequencing input was peripheral blood or thyroid tissue (not recorded which). These TCRs come from an adult woman with Graves' disease, either hyperthyroidism or ophthalmopathy (not recorded which). Each CDR3 is given without its conserved first and last residue.

V gene | CDR3 protein
TRBV20-1 | SAVGTYRDSGYT
TRBV7-9 | ASSSPQPRGYEQY
TRBV5-1 | ASSSTGDTGELF
TRBV20-1 | SASRDRAYEQY
TRBV4-1 | ASSHYQLGITYEQY
TRBV5-1 | ASSLEGHPGANVLT
TRBV20-1 | SADLADSYEQY
TRBV7-9 | ASSFGQGTQY
TRBV27 | ASRVTGVTEAF
TRBV15 | ASRTGTGYQPQH
TRBV19 | ASTQGYSEAF
TRBV11-1 | ASSFSTESSYEQY
TRBV5-5 | ASSLDPFGVRPCEQY
TRBV6-1 | ASLGRGSNQPQH
TRBV20-1 | SASRMNTEAF
TRBV24-1 | ATSVEEGLAGDGEQF
TRBV7-6 | ASSLETGGYYGYT
TRBV7-6 | ASSPWTSPSYEQY
TRBV12-3/TRBV12-4 | ASQEGSLPGGEQY
TRBV12-3/TRBV12-4 | ASSWAGLTEAF
TRBV6-1 | ASSESHGNYGYT
TRBV7-9 | ASSSTGELVPQY
TRBV20-1 | SPRLGGTDTQY
TRBV11-2 | ASSSLGLAGDEQY
TRBV7-2 | ASSLAGISSGNTIY
TRBV10-1 | ASSELRDIPFSGNTIY
TRBV18 | ASSPVLRDTEAF
TRBV20-1 | SAPDRGTYEQY
TRBV7-8 | ASSLPLSYEQY
TRBV15 | ATSRSTGGANTIY
TRBV3-1 | ASRFSGTLNYGYT
TRBV14 | ASSQEGAGLETQY